This T cell receptor (beta chain) emerged from a study of T cells in localized non-small cell lung cancer. Study results and caveats: Longer overall survival was associated with a higher density of T cells in the blood.

Note on this clone: Its antigen remains unidentified.

Repertoires were generated with immunoSEQ multiplex PCR, while TCRdb's copy carries only in-frame clones and drops some. In the table there are 100,000 to 150,000 clones, roughly 90% of which are singletons. The sequence derives from a female donor of 60 years or more with stage I lung adenocarcinoma. This sample comprised peripheral blood, obtained before any cancer treatment.

The CDR3 coding sequence is TGTGCCAGCAGTTTCCTCTCTGGGGCCAACGTCCTGACTTTC. Amino acid sequence: CASSFLSGANVLTF. This rearrangement joins TRBV27 to TRBJ2-6; no definite D call. The CDR3 runs to 14 residues. V was cut by 3 bases and J by 0 bases, with 3 bases left in between. Germline V gives CDR1 MNHEY, CDR2 SMNVEV (reference sequence).